This T cell receptor beta chain emerged from a study of blood T cell repertoires in COVID-19. Overall study context: Donors in the United States, Italy and Spain gave samples during acute or convalescent COVID-19. PBMCs, B-cell-depleted T cells, or T cells provided the cDNA or gDNA that made up the material.

Original data processing: For nucleated cells, counts were estimated from reference gene primer amplification. The method was immunoSEQ multiplex PCR; TCRdb's version includes in-frame clones alone and lacks a portion of them. V and J calls and clone size are as listed in that table; D and trimming were resolved from the DNA. The data show more than 60,000 clones, roughly 70% seen once. The material sequenced was peripheral blood. This receptor was taken from a human donor with acute or convalescent COVID-19. The donor label of this sample is uncertain.

CDR3 sequence: CASSLTGAENTEAFF. The DNA of the CDR3 is TGTGCCAGCAGCTTAACAGGTGCCGAGAACACTGAAGCTTTCTTT. The chain couples TRBV7-2 to TRBJ1-1; weak D call: TRBD1 (5 bases). With 2 bases removed from V and 1 base from J, the gap between germline ends came to 11 bases. The germline V gene encodes CDR1 SGHTA and CDR2 FQGNSA. This CDR3 has 15 amino acids.